Below, 20 T cell receptor beta chains from the same sample are listed, as sequenced in a study of Tregs in tolerant kidney transplant recipients. The repertoire was sequenced with immunoSEQ multiplex PCR; TCRdb's copy has only in-frame clones and lacks some. The repertoire holds about 110,000 clones, with 90% as singletons. This specimen was CD4+ T cells from blood, taken before the transplant. These receptors all come from a human donor who received a combined kidney and bone marrow transplant.

The V and J genes are TRBV6-4 and TRBJ2-2; weak D call: TRBD1 (6 bases). Between the trimmed V and J ends, which lost 2 bases and 4 bases, there was a span of 14 bases. The CDR3 consists of 16 residues. CDR1 is MRHNA and CDR2 is SNTAGT in the germline V gene. CDR3 amino acids: CASSDVAGVGTGELFF. For the CDR3, the DNA is TGTGCCAGCAGTGACGTCGCAGGGGTAGGCACCGGGGAGCTGTTTTTT.

The V and J genes are TRBV13 and TRBJ2-2; 8 bases align to TRBD1. The CDR3 runs 16 residues. From germline, CDR1 is PRHDT and CDR2 FYEKMQ (reference sequence). V lost 5 bases and J lost 1; bases outside the gene matches: 6. The chain's CDR3 is CASSPDRGQNTGELFF. The CDR3 bases are TGTGCCAGCAGCCCCGACAGGGGTCAGAACACCGGGGAGCTGTTTTTT.

This clone was counted between two and nine times. V and J are TRBV5-8 and TRBJ2-5; 10 bases map to TRBD2. The V segment lost 7 bases and the J segment 5 bases; nucleotides outside the gene matches: 8. This CDR3 has 14 residues. Looked up from germline, CDR1 is SGHTS and CDR2 is YDEGEE. CDR3 in amino acids: CASRQREGEETQYF. In nucleotides, the CDR3 is TGTGCCAGCCGACAGCGGGAGGGCGAGGAGACCCAGTACTTC.

This clone was observed a few times. Here the CDR3 DNA reads TGTGCCATCCTGAAGCGGGGATCCTACGAGCAGTACTTC. This codes for CAILKRGSYEQYF. The chain has TRBV10-3 and TRBJ2-7, with 7 bases aligning to TRBD2. The V segment lost 8 bases and the J segment 1 base; nucleotides outside the gene matches: 5. Germline lookup yields CDR1 ENHRY and CDR2 SYGVKD. The CDR3 runs to 13 residues.

This clone came up once. This chain links TRBV10-3 with TRBJ2-3, with 14 bases that match TRBD2. The germline V gene encodes CDR1 ENHRY and CDR2 SYGVKD. With V trimmed by 5 bases and J by 4 bases, 2 bases remained unmatched. The CDR3 runs 15 residues. CDR3 amino acids: CAISKGLAGADTQYF. The CDR3 bases are TGTGCCATCAGTAAGGGACTAGCGGGAGCAGATACGCAGTATTTT.

The chain has TRBV7-9 and TRBJ1-2; TRBD1 matches at 9 bases. The CDR3 has 15 amino acids. J gave up 4 bases and V 0 bases, and 3 bases lay outside the gene matches. The germline gives CDR1 SEHNR, CDR2 FQNEAQ (reference sequence). The CDR3 loop reads CASSLAVDRGYGYTF. CDR3 in DNA: TGTGCCAGCAGCTTAGCGGTGGACAGGGGCTATGGCTACACCTTC.

V is TRBV7-9 and J is TRBJ1-1; D is perhaps TRBD1 (5 bases). The V gene's germline CDR1 is SEHNR and CDR2 FQNEAQ (reference sequence). The CDR3 is made up of 14 amino acids. Trimming removed 5 bases from V and 3 bases from J, with 13 bases in between. In DNA, the CDR3 is TGTGCCAGCAGCCCCAAAGGGGTTGACACTGAAGCTTTCTTT. As protein: CASSPKGVDTEAFF.

V is TRBV10-3 and J is TRBJ2-1; 7 bases align to TRBD2. Germline V gene sequence: CDR1 ENHRY, CDR2 SYGVKD. The V segment lost 0 bases and the J segment 7 bases; nucleotides outside the gene matches: 3. The CDR3 spans 14 residues. The DNA for the CDR3 is TGTGCCATCAGTGAGTCGCCTAGCGGTAATGAGCAGTTCTTC. It translates to CAISESPSGNEQFF.

The chain joins TRBV28 to TRBJ2-6, with D tentatively TRBD1 (6 bases). Looked up from germline, CDR1 is MDHEN and CDR2 is SYDVKM. Deletions cut 3 bases from V and 0 bases from J, with 15 bases between. The CDR3 is made up of 18 amino acids. CDR3 bases: TGTGCCAGCAGTTTTATAGGCAGGGGTGCCTCTGGGGCCAACGTCCTGACTTTC. Protein product: CASSFIGRGASGANVLTF.

The chain has TRBV14 and TRBJ2-5, with 11 positions matching TRBD1. Germline CDR1 SGHDN, CDR2 FVKESK. Trimming cost V 1 base and J 4 bases; bases outside gene matches: 2. The CDR3 consists of 15 residues. CDR3 loop: CASSQGTGGGETQYF. The CDR3 region has the DNA TGTGCCAGCAGCCAAGGGACAGGGGGCGGAGAGACCCAGTACTTC.

This clone was seen just once. The same CDR3 can be traced to other DNA sequences in this sample. The rearrangement links TRBV5-4 to TRBJ2-7, with 7 bases fitting TRBD2. Trimming took 0 bases from V and 5 from J; bases not matched to a gene: 8. The CDR3 loop spans 15 amino acids. Germline lookup yields CDR1 SGHNT and CDR2 YYREEE (reference sequence). The CDR3 DNA sequence: TGTGCCAGCAGCTTGGGGGGGGGTCTCCCCCACGAGCAGTACTTC. Translated: CASSLGGGLPHEQYF.

The chain employs TRBV5-1 and TRBJ2-7; 10 bases align to TRBD1. Trimming took 4 bases from V and 5 from J; bases not matched to a gene: 24. CDR1 is SGHRS and CDR2 is YFSETQ in the germline V gene. CDR3 length: 20 amino acids. The CDR3 sequence: CASSQHSKDRGIIAVHEQYF. The CDR3 region has the DNA TGCGCCAGCAGCCAACACTCGAAGGACAGGGGGATTATTGCTGTCCACGAGCAGTACTTC. The whole variable domain, remainder taken from reference TRBV5-1 and TRBJ2-7, is KAGVTQTPRYLIKTRGQQVTLSCSPISGHRSVSWYQQTPGQGLQFLFEYFSETQRNKGNFPGRFSGRQFSNSRSEMNVSTLELGDSALYLCASSQHSKDRGIIAVHEQYFGPGTRLTVT.

This chain links TRBV5-1 with TRBJ2-5, with 8 positions matching TRBD1. J gave up 5 bases and V 5 bases, and 8 bases lay outside the gene matches. CDR1 is SGHRS and CDR2 is YFSETQ in the germline V gene. The CDR3 is 14 amino acids. In DNA form, the CDR3 reads TGCGCCAGCAGTCCATCGACAGGGGCGGAGACCCAGTACTTC. Translation: CASSPSTGAETQYF.

The chain links TRBV4-1 to TRBJ2-3; 8 bases map to TRBD2. V lost 0 bases to trimming and J lost 2 bases; unmatched junction nucleotides: 7. CDR3 length: 17 residues. Germline lookup yields CDR1 MGHRA and CDR2 YSYEKL. CDR3 sequence: CASSQDGAGGPTDTQYF. In DNA, the CDR3 is TGCGCCAGCAGCCAAGATGGCGCGGGGGGCCCCACAGATACGCAGTATTTT.

The chain recombines TRBV6-5 with TRBJ1-6; 7 positions agree with TRBD1. The germline V gene encodes CDR1 MNHEY and CDR2 SVGAGI. V was clipped by 2 bases and J by 9 bases; unmatched bases: 7. The CDR3 totals 15 residues. The CDR3 DNA sequence: TGTGCCAGCAGTTACCGGGACAGACGACCTTCACCCCTCCACTTT. This translates into CASSYRDRRPSPLHF.

This clone was seen once. This rearrangement joins TRBV11-2 to TRBJ2-1; 8 nucleotides align to TRBD1. CDR1 and CDR2 (germline): SGHAT, FQNNGV. The CDR3 length is 15 residues. V lost 1 base to trimming and J lost 6 bases; unmatched junction nucleotides: 5. The CDR3 DNA follows: TGTGCCAGCAGCTTAGCGGGACAGGCCCTCAATGAGCAGTTCTTC. Translated, it gives CASSLAGQALNEQFF.

This clone was picked up one time. The chain has TRBV28 and TRBJ1-1, with TRBD1 matching 11 bases. The V and J ends lost 11 bases and 5 bases, in that order; junction bases with no gene match: 7. Germline V CDR1 and CDR2: MDHEN, SYDVKM. This CDR3 is 13 amino acids long. CDR3 nucleotides: TGTGCCGGGGGGACAGGGGGAAAAACTGAAGCTTTCTTT. This gives the protein CAGGTGGKTEAFF.

This chain connects TRBV7-2 to TRBJ2-7; 9 bases map to TRBD2. V was pared by 9 bases and J by 3 bases, with 12 bases of the junction left unmatched. This CDR3 contains 15 residues. The germline gives CDR1 SGHTA, CDR2 FQGNSA. The CDR3 loop reads CASRANSGRNYEQYF. CDR3 sequence (DNA): TGTGCCAGTCGAGCGAATAGCGGGAGAAACTACGAGCAGTACTTC.

The V and J genes are TRBV6-6 and TRBJ1-2, with 7 nucleotides matching TRBD1. J gave up 2 bases and V 5 bases, and 8 bases lay outside the gene matches. The CDR3 is made up of 15 amino acids. Germline V CDR1 and CDR2: MNHNY, SVGAGI (reference sequence). The CDR3 loop reads CASSTRQGYNYGYTF. The CDR3 DNA reads as TGTGCCAGCAGTACCCGACAGGGATACAACTATGGCTACACCTTC.

This chain joins TRBV4-3 and TRBJ2-7; 10 bases fit TRBD2. The CDR3 is made up of 16 amino acids. CDR1 is LGHNA and CDR2 is YSLEER in the germline V gene. V lost 0 bases, J lost 2 bases, and 4 bases stayed unmatched. This chain's CDR3 is CASSQEASGRTYEQYF. In nucleotides, the CDR3 is TGCGCCAGCAGCCAAGAAGCTAGCGGGAGAACCTACGAGCAGTACTTC.